This TCR beta chain was sequenced in a study of identical twins' blood T cells. Whole-study context: Around 12 libraries, six alpha and six beta, gave around 50 million reads. General observations from the study: Shared CDR3 clonotype counts tracked mainly the product of cloneset sizes.

TCRdb fed the 5' RACE reads into MiXCR, producing one record per CDR3 protein. The data show around 380,000 distinct CDR3 sequences, roughly 30% seen once. The donors were healthy female monozygous twins, three pairs in total. As regards this clonotype: Its specificity is not known.

The CDR3 has 13 amino acids. V lost 6 bases, J lost 6 bases, and 17 bases lay in between. Per the germline V gene, CDR1 is SQVTM and CDR2 is ANQGSEA. V and J are TRBV29-1 and TRBJ1-2, with D possibly being TRBD1 (5 bases). The clonotype comes from a woman aged 18 to 50 in good health. Input material: PBMCs. The CDR3 DNA reads TGCAGCGTCAGAGTAGACGTGGGGGATGGCTACACCTTC. It is translated as CSVRVDVGDGYTF. Using reference TRBV29-1 and TRBJ1-2 for the parts outside the CDR3, the full variable domain is SAVISQKPSRDICQRGTSLTIQCQVDSQVTMMFWYRQQPGQSLTLIATANQGSEATYESGFVIDKFPISRPNLTFSTLTVSNMSPEDSSIYLCSVRVDVGDGYTFGSGTRLTVV.